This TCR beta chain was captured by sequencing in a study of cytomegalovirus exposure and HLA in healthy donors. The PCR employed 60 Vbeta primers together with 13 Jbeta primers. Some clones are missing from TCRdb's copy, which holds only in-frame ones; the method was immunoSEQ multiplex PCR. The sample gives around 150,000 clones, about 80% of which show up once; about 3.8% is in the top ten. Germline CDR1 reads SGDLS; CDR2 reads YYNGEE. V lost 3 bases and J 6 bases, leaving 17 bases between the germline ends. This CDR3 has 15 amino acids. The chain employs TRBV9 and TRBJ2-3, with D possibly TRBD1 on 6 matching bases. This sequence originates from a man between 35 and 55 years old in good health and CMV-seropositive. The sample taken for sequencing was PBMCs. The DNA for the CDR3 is TGTGCCAGCAGCGCGGACAGAGGTTGGTGGGATACGCAGTATTTT. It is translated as CASSADRGWWDTQYF.